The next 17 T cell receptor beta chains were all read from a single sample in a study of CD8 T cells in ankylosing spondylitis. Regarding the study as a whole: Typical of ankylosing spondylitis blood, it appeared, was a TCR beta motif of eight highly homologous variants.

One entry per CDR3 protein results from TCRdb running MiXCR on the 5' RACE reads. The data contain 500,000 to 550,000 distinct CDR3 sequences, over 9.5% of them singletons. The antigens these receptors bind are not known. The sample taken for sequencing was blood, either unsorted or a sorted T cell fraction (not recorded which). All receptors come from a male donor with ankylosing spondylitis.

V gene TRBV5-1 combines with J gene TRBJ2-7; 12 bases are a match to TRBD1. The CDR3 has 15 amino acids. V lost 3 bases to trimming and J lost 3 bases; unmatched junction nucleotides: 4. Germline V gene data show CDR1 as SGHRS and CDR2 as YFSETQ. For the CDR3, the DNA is TGCGCCAGCAGCTGGGGGACAGGGGGCTTCTACGAGCAGTACTTC. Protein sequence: CASSWGTGGFYEQYF.

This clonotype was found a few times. CDR3 amino acids: CASSLVDRGQNIQYF. CDR3 sequence (DNA): TGTGCCAGCAGCTTGGTAGACAGGGGTCAAAACATTCAGTACTTC. This sequence joins TRBV7-9 and TRBJ2-4; 8 bases map to TRBD1. The germline gives CDR1 SEHNR, CDR2 FQNEAQ (reference sequence). This CDR3 contains 15 residues. With V trimmed by 3 bases and J by 5 bases, 6 bases remained unmatched.

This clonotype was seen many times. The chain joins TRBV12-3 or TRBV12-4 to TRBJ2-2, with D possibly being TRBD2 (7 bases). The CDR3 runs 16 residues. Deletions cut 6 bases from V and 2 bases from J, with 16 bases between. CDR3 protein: CASSRQGTKNTGELFF. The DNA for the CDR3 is TGTGCCAGCAGCCGCCAGGGGACTAAAAACACCGGGGAGCTGTTTTTT.

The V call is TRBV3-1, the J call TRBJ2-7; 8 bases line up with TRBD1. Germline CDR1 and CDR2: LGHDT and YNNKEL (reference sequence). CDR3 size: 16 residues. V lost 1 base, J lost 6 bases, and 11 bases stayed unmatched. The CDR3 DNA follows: TGTGCCAGCAGCCAAGTTCCCCGGGGACAGGATTCCGAGCAGTACTTC. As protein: CASSQVPRGQDSEQYF.

The CDR3 region is CASSLGGREQYV. The CDR3, as DNA: TGTGCCAGCAGCTTGGGCGGTCGCGAGCAGTACGTC. V is TRBV5-6 and J is TRBJ2-7; no definite D call. The germline V gene encodes CDR1 SGHDT and CDR2 YYEEEE. Deletions cut 0 bases from V and 6 bases from J, with 7 bases between. The length of the CDR3 is 12 residues.

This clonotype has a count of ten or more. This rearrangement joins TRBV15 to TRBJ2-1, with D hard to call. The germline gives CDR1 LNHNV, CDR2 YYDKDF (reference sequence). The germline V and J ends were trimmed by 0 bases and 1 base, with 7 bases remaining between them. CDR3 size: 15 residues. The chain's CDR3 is CATSREIGSYNEQFF. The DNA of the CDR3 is TGTGCCACCAGCAGAGAAATCGGATCCTACAATGAGCAGTTCTTC.

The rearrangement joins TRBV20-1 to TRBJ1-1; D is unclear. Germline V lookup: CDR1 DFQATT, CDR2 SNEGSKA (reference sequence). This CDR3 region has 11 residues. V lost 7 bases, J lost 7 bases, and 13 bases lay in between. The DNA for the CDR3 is TGCAGTGTTACATTGGTCGTTGAAGCTTTCTTT. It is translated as CSVTLVVEAFF.

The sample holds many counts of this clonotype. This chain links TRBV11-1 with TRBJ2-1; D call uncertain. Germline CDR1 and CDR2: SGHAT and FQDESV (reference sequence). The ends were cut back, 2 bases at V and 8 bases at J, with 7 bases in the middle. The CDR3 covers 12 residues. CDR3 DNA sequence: TGTGCCAGCAGCTTAATCGGTGATGAGCAGTTCTTC. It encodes CASSLIGDEQFF.

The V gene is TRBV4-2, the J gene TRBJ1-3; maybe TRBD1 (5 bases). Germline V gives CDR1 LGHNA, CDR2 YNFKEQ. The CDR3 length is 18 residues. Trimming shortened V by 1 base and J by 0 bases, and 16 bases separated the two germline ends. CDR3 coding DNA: TGTGCCAGCAGCCAAGTAGACGGTGGGGGACGCTCTGGAAACACCATATATTTT. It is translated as CASSQVDGGGRSGNTIYF.

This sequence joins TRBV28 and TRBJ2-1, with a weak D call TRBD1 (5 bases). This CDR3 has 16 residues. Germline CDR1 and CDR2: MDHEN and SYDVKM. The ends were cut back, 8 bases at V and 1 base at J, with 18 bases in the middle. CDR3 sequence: CASPPQGLSSYNEQFF. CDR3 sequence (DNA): TGTGCCAGCCCTCCCCAGGGTTTGTCATCCTACAATGAGCAGTTCTTC.

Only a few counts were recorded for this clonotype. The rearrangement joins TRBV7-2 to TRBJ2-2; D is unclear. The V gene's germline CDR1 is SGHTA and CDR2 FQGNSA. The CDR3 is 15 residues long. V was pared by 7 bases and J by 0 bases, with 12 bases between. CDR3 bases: TGTGCCAGCACCCTAAGAAGACCGAACACCGGGGAGCTGTTTTTT. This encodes CASTLRRPNTGELFF.

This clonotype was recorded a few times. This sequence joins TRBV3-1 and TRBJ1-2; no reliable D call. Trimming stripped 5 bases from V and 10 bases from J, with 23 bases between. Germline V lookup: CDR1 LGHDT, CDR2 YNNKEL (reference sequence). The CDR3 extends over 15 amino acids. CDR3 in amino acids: CASSYHTPPVIDYTF. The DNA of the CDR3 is TGTGCCAGCAGCTATCATACACCGCCCGTTATTGACTACACCTTC.

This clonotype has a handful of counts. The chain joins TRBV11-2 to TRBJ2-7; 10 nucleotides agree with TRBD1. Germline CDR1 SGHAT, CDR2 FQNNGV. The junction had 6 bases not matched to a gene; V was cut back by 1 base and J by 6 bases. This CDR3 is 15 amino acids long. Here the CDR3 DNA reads TGTGCCAGCAGCTTAGCCCGGGACAGGGGAGGCGAGCAGTACGTC. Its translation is CASSLARDRGGEQYV.

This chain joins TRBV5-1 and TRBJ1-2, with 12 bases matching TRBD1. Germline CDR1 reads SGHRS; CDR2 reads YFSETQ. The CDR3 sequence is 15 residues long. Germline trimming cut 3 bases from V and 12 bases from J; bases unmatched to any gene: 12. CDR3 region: CASSSNTGQGAADTF. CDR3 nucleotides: TGCGCCAGCAGCTCGAACACGGGACAGGGGGCCGCAGACACCTTC.

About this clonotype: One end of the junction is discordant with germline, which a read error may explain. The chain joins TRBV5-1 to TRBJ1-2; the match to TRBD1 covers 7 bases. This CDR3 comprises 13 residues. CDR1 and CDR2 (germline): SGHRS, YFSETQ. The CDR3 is CASSWQGGNGFTF. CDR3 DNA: TGCGCCAGCAGCTGGCAGGGGGGCAATGGCTTCACCTTC.

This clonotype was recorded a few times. In DNA, the CDR3 is TGTGCCAGTCGACAGGGGGCGCAGAATGAGCAGTTCTTC. This codes for CASRQGAQNEQFF. The chain couples TRBV12-3 or TRBV12-4 to TRBJ2-1, with 10 positions matching TRBD1. The CDR3 consists of 13 residues. V lost 9 bases, J lost 7 bases, and 6 bases stayed unmatched.

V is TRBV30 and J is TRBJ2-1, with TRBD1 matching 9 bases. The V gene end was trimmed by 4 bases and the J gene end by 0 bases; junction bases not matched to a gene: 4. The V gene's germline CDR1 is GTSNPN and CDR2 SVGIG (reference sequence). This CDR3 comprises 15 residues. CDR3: CAWTMDRGSYNEQFF. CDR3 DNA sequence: TGTGCCTGGACTATGGACAGGGGCTCCTACAATGAGCAGTTCTTC.